The 8 T cell receptor beta chains below all came from one sample that was sequenced in a study of tissue T cells after allogeneic stem cell transplantation. Time point of the sample: mouse harvest day 7 after allogeneic transplant. Mouse grafts combined 10^7 T-cell-depleted bone marrow cells with 10^6 splenic CD5+ T cells. The repertoire was sequenced with immunoSEQ multiplex PCR; TCRdb's copy has only in-frame clones and lacks some. In the table there are roughly 2,300 clones, 50% to 60% of which are singletons. The specimen sequenced was liver tissue. These receptors were obtained from a female BALB/c mouse given C57BL/6 T cells with graft-versus-host disease after an allogeneic hematopoietic cell transplant.

This clone occurred a few times. Germline and genes: mouse. From the germline J gene comes the end of the CDR3, since the read stops 1 residue before it. This chain links TRBV4 with TRBJ2-1; 10 bases fit TRBD2. The CDR3 has 15 residues. With V trimmed by 5 bases and J by 1 base, 2 bases remained unmatched. From germline, CDR1 is LGHDT and CDR2 YNNKQL (reference sequence). CDR3 bases read: TGTGCCAGCAGCCCGACTGGGGGGAACTATGCTGAGCAGTTC. This translates into CASSPTGGNYAEQF. The CDR3 as a whole reads CASSPTGGNYAEQFF.

Worth noting for this clone: Gene labels here are mouse ones. With the read ending 1 residue before the CDR3 end, the germline J gene is used to fill in that end. V is TRBV17 and J is TRBJ2-2; 9 bases agree with TRBD2. The J segment lost 0 bases and the V segment lost 4 bases, leaving 0 bases of the junction unmatched. This CDR3 comprises 15 residues. Germline V gene data show CDR1 as MNHDT and CDR2 as YYDKIL. Here the CDR3 reads CASSTGGANTGQLYF. The CDR3 bases that were read are TGTGCTAGCAGTACTGGGGGGGCAAACACCGGGCAGCTCTAC.

A few counts support this clone. The gene symbols are mouse symbols. The observed sequence ends 1 residue before the CDR3 terminus, with the missing tail filled in from the germline J gene. The V call is TRBV12-2, the J call TRBJ2-1; 8 bases agree with TRBD2. V was clipped by 0 bases and J by 1 base; unmatched bases: 1. The CDR3 has 15 amino acids. From germline, CDR1 is SGHLS and CDR2 HYDKME. Incomplete CDR3 DNA: TGTGCCAGCTCTCTCTGGGGGGGGAACTATGCTGAGCAGTTC. This gives the protein CASSLWGGNYAEQF. The entire CDR3 protein is CASSLWGGNYAEQFF.

Points on this clone: All gene names here are mouse names. The read finishes 1 residue shy of the CDR3 end, and the germline J gene is used to complete it. This chain uses TRBV23 with TRBJ1-1; the tabulated D call, TRBD1, remains unverified against the DNA. Germline V gives CDR1 KGHTA, CDR2 FQNQQP. The CDR3 is made up of 12 amino acids. The CDR3 reads CSSSRQGKEVFF. The DNA read from the CDR3 is TGCTCCAGCAGCCGACAGGGAAAAGAAGTCTTC.

Comment on this clone: Gene names denote mouse genes. The missing CDR3 end, 1 residue past where the read stops, is filled in from the germline J gene. V is TRBV23 and J is TRBJ1-1; the table's D call TRBD1 went unverified against the DNA. CDR3 size: 16 residues. CDR1 is KGHTA and CDR2 is FQNQQP in the germline V gene. The CDR3 bases that were read are TGCTCCAGCAGTCAAAAAACAGGGGGCGAGGGCACAGAAGTCTTC. Translation: CSSSQKTGGEGTEVF. The CDR3 as a whole reads CSSSQKTGGEGTEVFF.

Note on this clone: Genes here carry mouse names. The read ends 1 residue shy of where the CDR3 ends; the end is completed using the germline J gene. The gene calls are TRBV31 and TRBJ2-7, with 11 positions matching TRBD2. Losses at the gene ends were 3 bases for V and 1 base for J; bases not matched to a gene: 5. This CDR3 spans 15 amino acids. In germline, CDR1 is GKSSPN, CDR2 SITVG. The CDR3 DNA, read in part, is TGTGCCTGGAGCCCGACTGGGGGGGGGTCCTATGAACAGTAC. Translating it yields CAWSPTGGGSYEQY. The CDR3, in full, reads CAWSPTGGGSYEQYF.

Comments on this clone: Gene names and germline refer to mouse. The CDR3 end is not reached by the read, which stops 1 residue before it; the germline J gene fills it in. The chain employs TRBV12-1 and TRBJ1-4; no reliable D call. The CDR3 consists of 11 residues. V was pared by 7 bases and J by 5 bases, with 7 bases between. Germline V gene lookup returns CDR1 SGHSN and CDR2 HYEKVE. Incomplete CDR3 DNA: TGTGCCAGGTGGGGAAACGAAAGATTATTT. This encodes CARWGNERLF. In full, the CDR3 is CARWGNERLFF. Full variable domain (missing parts from reference TRBV12-1 and TRBJ1-4): DSGVVQSPRHIIKEKGGRSVLTCIPISGHSNVVWYQQTLGKELKFLIQHYEKVERDKGFLPSRFSVQQFDDYHSEMNMSALELEDSAMYFCARWGNERLFFGHGTKLSVL.

In regard to this clone: Gene labels here are mouse ones. The DNA ends 1 residue before the CDR3 does, and the rest of the CDR3 is filled in from the germline J gene. The chain is built from TRBV5 and TRBJ2-3; D unclear. The length of the CDR3 is 15 residues. V shed 4 bases and J shed 0 bases, with 11 bases lying between them. Looked up from germline, CDR1 is LGHNA and CDR2 is YNLKQL (reference sequence). This CDR3 is CASSLRHSSAETLYF. The sequenced part of the CDR3 DNA is TGTGCCAGCAGCCTCAGACATTCTAGTGCAGAAACGCTGTAT.